This T cell receptor (beta chain) was sequenced during a study of monozygotic twins with inflammatory bowel disease. Study-wide results and caveats: Immunosuppressive treatments were not uniform, and this may have added variability to patient repertoires. Repertoire similarity matched across concordant and discordant twins, perhaps owing to limited power.

Concerning this clonotype: Its antigen is currently unknown.

Researchers put TCRalpha and TCRbeta cDNA through two nested PCRs lasting approximately 16 and 10 cycles. TCRdb re-called the 5' RACE reads; one entry per CDR3 protein, DNA not given. The sample holds about 450,000 distinct CDR3 sequences. CDR1 and CDR2 from the germline V gene are SGHDT and YYEEEE. This CDR3 comprises 14 residues. The sequence came from a human donor with ulcerative colitis or Crohn's disease, or a healthy co-twin of an affected twin (not recorded which). V gene TRBV5-6 combines with J gene TRBJ2-7; TCRdb's D call of TRBD1 is untestable without DNA. Sequences were obtained from blood. The CDR3 sequence: CASSSEQGFYEQYF.